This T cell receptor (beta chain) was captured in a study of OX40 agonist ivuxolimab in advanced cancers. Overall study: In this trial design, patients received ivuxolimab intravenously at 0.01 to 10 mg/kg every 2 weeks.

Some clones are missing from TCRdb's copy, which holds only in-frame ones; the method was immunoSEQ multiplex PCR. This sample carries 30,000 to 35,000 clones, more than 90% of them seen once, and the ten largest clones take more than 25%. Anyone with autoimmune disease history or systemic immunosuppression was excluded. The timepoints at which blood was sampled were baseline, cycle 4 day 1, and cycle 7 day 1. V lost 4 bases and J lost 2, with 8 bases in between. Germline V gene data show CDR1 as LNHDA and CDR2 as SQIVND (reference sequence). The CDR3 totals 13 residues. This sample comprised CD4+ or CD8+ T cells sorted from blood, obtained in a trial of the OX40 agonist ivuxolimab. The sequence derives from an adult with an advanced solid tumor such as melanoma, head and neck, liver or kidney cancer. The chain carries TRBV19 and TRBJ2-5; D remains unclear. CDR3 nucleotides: TGTGCCAGTAGTACTCCGAATCAAGAGACCCAGTACTTC. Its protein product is CASSTPNQETQYF.